This TCR beta chain was documented in a study of persistence of HIV-infected CD4 T cells. Overall study results and limits: Antigen-responding cells were enriched for degenerate expanded CDR3beta sequences. Compared with CD3/CD28-stimulated cells, CMV- and Gag-responding cells showed lower TCRbeta richness.

This nonspecific control used anti-CD3/anti-CD28 bead stimulation of CD4+ T cells. Sorting selected CD4+ T cells upregulating both CD40 ligand and CD69. This CDR3 is 15 amino acids long. Trimming left V 5 bases short and J 1 base short, with 13 bases between. Per the germline V gene, CDR1 is MNHEY and CDR2 is SMNVEV (reference sequence). On this clone: The target antigen is unknown.

The immunoSEQ assay was version 4, run in survey mode. Profiling relied on immunoSEQ multiplex PCR, and the TCRdb table lists in-frame clones only, not all of them. The repertoire holds 35,000 to 50,000 clones, just over 90% seen once, with 1.8% in the top ten. The chain couples TRBV27 to TRBJ2-3, with a possible D match to TRBD2 (7 bases). Material: CD4+ T cells sorted from PBMCs after roughly 18-hour stimulation, obtained from a patient who received antiretroviral therapy. This receptor was taken from an adult man with HIV who was CMV-seropositive. The CDR3 protein is CASSLRGGGTDTQYF. DNA for the CDR3: TGTGCCAGCAGTCTCCGAGGGGGGGGCACAGATACGCAGTATTTT.